This T cell receptor beta chain originates from a study of breast tumors, draining lymph nodes, adjacent tissues. Axillary draining lymph nodes of breast cancer patients supplied the node samples. Study-level findings and limits: Tumor TCR diversity was below lymph nodes but above nontumor tissue. The data were judged consistent with most tumor T cells coming from lymph node and expanding in tumor.

This clonotype was observed many times. Antigen: not known. The CDR3 has 13 amino acids. Germline V gene lookup returns CDR1 MGHRA and CDR2 YSYEKL. Trimming removed 3 bases from V and 6 bases from J, with 11 bases in between. TCRdb reprocessed the multiplex PCR reads with MiXCR, giving one entry per CDR3 protein. The sample has roughly 110,000 distinct CDR3 sequences; around 30% are singletons. The J gene is TRBJ1-2, the V gene TRBV4-1; no reliable D call. This clonotype was obtained from a female donor with breast cancer. Some clones in this sample may be carry-over from other donors' samples. Sequenced sample: axillary lymph node tissue. The CDR3 reads CASSHVGFDGYTF. The CDR3 DNA reads TGCGCCAGCAGCCACGTGGGGTTTGATGGCTACACCTTC.